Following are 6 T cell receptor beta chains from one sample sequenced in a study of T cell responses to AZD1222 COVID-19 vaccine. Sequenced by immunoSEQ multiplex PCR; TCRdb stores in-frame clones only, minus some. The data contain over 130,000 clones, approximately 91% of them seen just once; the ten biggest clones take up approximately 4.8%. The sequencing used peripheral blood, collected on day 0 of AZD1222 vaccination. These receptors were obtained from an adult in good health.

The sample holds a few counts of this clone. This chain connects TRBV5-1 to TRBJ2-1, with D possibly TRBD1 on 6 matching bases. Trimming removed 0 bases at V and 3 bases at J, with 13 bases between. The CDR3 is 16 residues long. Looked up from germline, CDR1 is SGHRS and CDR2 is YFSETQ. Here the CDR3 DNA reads TGCGCCAGCAGCTTGGGACACAGGGACCTCTACAATGAGCAGTTCTTC. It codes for CASSLGHRDLYNEQFF.

The CDR3 DNA is TGTGCCAGTAGTATCTTCGGGGGATATCAGCCCCAGCATTTT. Translated, it gives CASSIFGGYQPQHF. The gene calls are TRBV19 and TRBJ1-5, with TRBD1 as a possible D gene (5 bases). This CDR3 is built from 14 residues. Germline CDR1 and CDR2: LNHDA and SQIVND (reference sequence). V shed 3 bases and J shed 5 bases, with 11 bases lying between them. Full variable domain (outside the CDR3, taken from reference TRBV19 and TRBJ1-5): DGGITQSPKYLFRKEGQNVTLSCEQNLNHDAMYWYRQDPGQGLRLIYYSQIVNDFQKGDIAEGYSVSREKKESFPLTVTSAQKNPTAFYLCASSIFGGYQPQHFGDGTRLSIL.

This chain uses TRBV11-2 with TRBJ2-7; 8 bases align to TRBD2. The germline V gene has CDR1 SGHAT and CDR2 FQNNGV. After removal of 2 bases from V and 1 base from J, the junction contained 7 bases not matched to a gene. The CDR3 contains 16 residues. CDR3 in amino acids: CASSLSVLAVSYEQYF. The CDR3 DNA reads TGTGCCAGCAGCTTAAGTGTACTAGCGGTTTCCTACGAGCAGTACTTC.

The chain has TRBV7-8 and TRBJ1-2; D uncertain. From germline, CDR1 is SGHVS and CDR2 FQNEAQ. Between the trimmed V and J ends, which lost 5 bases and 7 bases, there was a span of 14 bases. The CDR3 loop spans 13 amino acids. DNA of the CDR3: TGTGCCAGCAGCCAAGACCCTGTAAGTGGCTACACCTTC. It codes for CASSQDPVSGYTF.

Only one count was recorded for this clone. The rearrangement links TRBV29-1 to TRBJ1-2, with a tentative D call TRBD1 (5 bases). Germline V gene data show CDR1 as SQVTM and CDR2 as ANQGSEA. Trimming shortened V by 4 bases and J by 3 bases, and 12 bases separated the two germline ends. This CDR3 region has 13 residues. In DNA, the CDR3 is TGCAGCGTTGGGGGGGGGACCCACTATGGCTACACCTTC. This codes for CSVGGGTHYGYTF.

This CDR3 is CASSLAPSQETQYF. CDR3 DNA: TGTGCCAGCAGCTTAGCCCCCAGCCAAGAGACCCAGTACTTC. The chain is built from TRBV7-2 and TRBJ2-5; no definite D call. There are 14 residues in the CDR3. Germline assignment: CDR1 SGHTA and CDR2 FQGNSA. The germline V and J ends were trimmed by 0 bases and 1 base, with 6 bases remaining between them.